This T cell receptor beta chain was captured in a study of T-cell reconstitution after alpha-beta-depleted transplantation in children. Study-level points and caveats: By about two months after transplant, alpha-beta T cells reportedly arose from several hundred graft clones that had expanded. T-cell counts and diversity at one year post-transplant came mainly from newly produced T cells.

This clonotype was observed many times. Its specificity is not known. Preparation of the TCRbeta library involved a method that used unique molecular identifiers. TCRdb reprocessed the PCR reads via MiXCR and lists one record per CDR3 protein. The data show a few hundred thousand distinct CDR3 sequences, about an eighth seen once. The CDR3 is 15 residues long. Trimming removed 0 bases at V and 2 bases at J, with 9 bases between. The germline gives CDR1 SGHNT, CDR2 YYREEE (reference sequence). The material sequenced was PBMCs, mostly from graft donor cells, taken 360 days after TCRalphabeta/CD19-depleted stem cell transplant. This TCR was sampled from a male patient aged 10 to 17 who had a stem cell transplant for acute myeloid leukemia, so the T cells may come from the graft donor. The rearrangement uses TRBV5-4 and TRBJ2-1; no firm D call. CDR3 loop: CASSLVGPPYNEQFF. For the CDR3, the DNA is TGTGCCAGCAGCTTGGTAGGGCCTCCCTACAATGAGCAGTTCTTC.